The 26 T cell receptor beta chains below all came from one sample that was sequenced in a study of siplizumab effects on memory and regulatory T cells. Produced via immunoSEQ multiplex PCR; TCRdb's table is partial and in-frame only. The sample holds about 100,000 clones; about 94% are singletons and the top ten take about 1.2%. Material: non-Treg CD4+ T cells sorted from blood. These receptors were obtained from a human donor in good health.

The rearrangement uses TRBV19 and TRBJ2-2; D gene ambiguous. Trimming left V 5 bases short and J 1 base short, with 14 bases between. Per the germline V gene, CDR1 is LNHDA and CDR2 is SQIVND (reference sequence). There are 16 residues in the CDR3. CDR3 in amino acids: CASSPQTSLNTGELFF. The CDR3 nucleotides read TGTGCCAGTAGTCCCCAGACTTCGTTGAACACCGGGGAGCTGTTTTTT.

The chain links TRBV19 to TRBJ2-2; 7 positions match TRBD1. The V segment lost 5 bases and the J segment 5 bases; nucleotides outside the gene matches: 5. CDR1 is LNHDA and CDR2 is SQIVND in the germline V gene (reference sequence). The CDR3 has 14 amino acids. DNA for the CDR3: TGTGCCAGTAGTGTTCAGGGGGTTACCGGGGAGCTGTTTTTT. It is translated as CASSVQGVTGELFF.

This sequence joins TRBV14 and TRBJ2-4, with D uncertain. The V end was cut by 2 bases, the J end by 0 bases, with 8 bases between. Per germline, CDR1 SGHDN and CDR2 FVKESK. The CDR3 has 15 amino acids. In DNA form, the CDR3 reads TGTGCCAGCAGCCAACTTGGGCTAGCCAAAAACATTCAGTACTTC. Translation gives CASSQLGLAKNIQYF.

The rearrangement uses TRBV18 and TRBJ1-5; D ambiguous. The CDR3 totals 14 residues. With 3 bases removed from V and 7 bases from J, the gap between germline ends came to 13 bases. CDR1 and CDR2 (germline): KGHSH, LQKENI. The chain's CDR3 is CASSPTGSQQPQHF. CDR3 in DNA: TGTGCCAGCTCACCGACTGGGAGCCAACAGCCCCAGCATTTT.

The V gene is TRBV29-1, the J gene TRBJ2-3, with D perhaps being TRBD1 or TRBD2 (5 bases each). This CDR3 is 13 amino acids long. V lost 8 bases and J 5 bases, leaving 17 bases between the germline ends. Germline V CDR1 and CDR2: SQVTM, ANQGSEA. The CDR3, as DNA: TGCAGCTTATCCCAGGGAGTTGGAGATACGCAGTATTTT. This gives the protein CSLSQGVGDTQYF.

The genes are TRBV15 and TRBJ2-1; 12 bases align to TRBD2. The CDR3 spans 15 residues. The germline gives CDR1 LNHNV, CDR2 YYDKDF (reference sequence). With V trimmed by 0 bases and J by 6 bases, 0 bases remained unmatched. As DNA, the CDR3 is TGTGCCACCAGCAGAGAACTAGCGGGAGGCAATGAGCAGTTCTTC. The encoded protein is CATSRELAGGNEQFF.

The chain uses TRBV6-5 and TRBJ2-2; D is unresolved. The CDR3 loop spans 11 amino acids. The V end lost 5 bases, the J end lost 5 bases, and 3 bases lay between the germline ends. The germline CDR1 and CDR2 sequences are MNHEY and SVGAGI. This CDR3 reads CASSRTGELFF. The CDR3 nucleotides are TGTGCCAGCAGTAGGACCGGGGAGCTGTTTTTT.

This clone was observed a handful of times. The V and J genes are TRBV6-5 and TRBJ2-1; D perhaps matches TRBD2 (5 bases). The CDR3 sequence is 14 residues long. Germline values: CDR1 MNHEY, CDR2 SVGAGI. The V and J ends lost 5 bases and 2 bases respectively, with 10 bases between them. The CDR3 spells CASSAAETYNEQFF. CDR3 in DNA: TGTGCCAGCAGTGCAGCGGAAACCTACAATGAGCAGTTCTTC.

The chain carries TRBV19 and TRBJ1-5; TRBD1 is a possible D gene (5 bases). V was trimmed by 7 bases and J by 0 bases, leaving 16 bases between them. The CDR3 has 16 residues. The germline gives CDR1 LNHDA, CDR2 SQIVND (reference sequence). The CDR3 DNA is TGTGCCAGTAAAGGTCGGGGCAGTACTAGCAATCAGCCCCAGCATTTT. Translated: CASKGRGSTSNQPQHF.

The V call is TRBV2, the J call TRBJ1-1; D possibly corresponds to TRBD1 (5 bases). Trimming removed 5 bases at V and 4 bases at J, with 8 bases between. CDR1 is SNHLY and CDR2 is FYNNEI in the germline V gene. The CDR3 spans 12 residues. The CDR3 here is CASSSGFTEAFF. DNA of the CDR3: TGTGCCAGCAGTTCAGGGTTCACTGAAGCTTTCTTT. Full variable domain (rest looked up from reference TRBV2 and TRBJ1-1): EPEVTQTPSHQVTQMGQEVILRCVPISNHLYFYWYRQILGQKVEFLVSFYNNEISEKSEIFDDQFSVERPDGSNFTLKIRSTKLEDSAMYFCASSSGFTEAFFGQGTRLTVV.

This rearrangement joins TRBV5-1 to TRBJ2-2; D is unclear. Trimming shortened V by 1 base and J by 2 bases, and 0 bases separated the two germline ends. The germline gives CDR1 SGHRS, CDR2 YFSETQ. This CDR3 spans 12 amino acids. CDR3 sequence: CASSLNTGELFF. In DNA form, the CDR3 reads TGCGCCAGCAGCTTGAACACCGGGGAGCTGTTTTTT.

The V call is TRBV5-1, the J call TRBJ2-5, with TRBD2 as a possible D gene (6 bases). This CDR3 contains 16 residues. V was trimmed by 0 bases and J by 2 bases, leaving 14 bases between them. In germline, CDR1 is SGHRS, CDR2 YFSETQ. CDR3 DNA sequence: TGCGCCAGCAGCTTGGTGGTTAGCGGAGCTCAAGAGACCCAGTACTTC. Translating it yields CASSLVVSGAQETQYF.

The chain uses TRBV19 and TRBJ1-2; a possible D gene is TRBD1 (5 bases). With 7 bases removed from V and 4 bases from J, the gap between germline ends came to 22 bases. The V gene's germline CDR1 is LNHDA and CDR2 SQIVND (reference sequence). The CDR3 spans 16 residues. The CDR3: CASTLIGARNVYGYTF. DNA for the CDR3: TGTGCCAGTACCCTCATAGGGGCAAGGAATGTCTATGGCTACACCTTC. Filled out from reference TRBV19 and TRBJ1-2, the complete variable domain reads DGGITQSPKYLFRKEGQNVTLSCEQNLNHDAMYWYRQDPGQGLRLIYYSQIVNDFQKGDIAEGYSVSREKKESFPLTVTSAQKNPTAFYLCASTLIGARNVYGYTFGSGTRLTVV.

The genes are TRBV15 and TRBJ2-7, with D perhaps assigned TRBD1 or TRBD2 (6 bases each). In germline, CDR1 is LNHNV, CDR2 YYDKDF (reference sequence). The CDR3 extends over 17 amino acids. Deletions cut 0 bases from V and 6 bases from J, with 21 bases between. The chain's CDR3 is CATSRDDLSGLGAEQYF. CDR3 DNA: TGTGCCACCAGCAGAGACGACCTAAGCGGGCTGGGGGCCGAGCAGTACTTC. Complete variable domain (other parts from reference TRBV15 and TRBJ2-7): DAMVIQNPRYQVTQFGKPVTLSCSQTLNHNVMYWYQQKSSQAPKLLFHYYDKDFNNEADTPDNFQSRRPNTSFCFLDIRSPGLGDTAMYLCATSRDDLSGLGAEQYFGPGTRLTVT.

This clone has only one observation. The CDR3 coding sequence is TGTGCCAGCAGTGTACCGCCGAATCAGCCCCAGCATTTT. It is translated as CASSVPPNQPQHF. J is TRBJ1-5 and V is TRBV2; D is uncertain. With 4 bases removed from V and 4 bases from J, the gap between germline ends came to 8 bases. The CDR3 extends over 13 amino acids. Germline CDR1 and CDR2: SNHLY and FYNNEI.

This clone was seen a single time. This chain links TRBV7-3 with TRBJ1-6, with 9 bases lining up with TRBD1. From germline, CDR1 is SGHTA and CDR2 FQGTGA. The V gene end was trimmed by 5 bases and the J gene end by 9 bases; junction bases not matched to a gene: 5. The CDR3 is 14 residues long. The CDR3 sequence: CASSDGQGFSPLHF. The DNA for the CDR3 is TGTGCCAGCAGCGACGGACAGGGGTTTTCACCCCTCCACTTT. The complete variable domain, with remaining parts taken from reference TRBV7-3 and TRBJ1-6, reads GAGVSQTPSNKVTEKGKYVELRCDPISGHTALYWYRQSLGQGPEFLIYFQGTGAADDSGLPNDRFFAVRPEGSVSTLKIQRTERGDSAVYLCASSDGQGFSPLHFGNGTRLTVT.

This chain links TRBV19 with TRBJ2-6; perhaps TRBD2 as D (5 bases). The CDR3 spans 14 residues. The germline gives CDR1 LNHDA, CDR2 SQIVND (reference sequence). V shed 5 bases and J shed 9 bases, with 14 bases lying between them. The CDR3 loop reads CASSRLGVDNVLTF. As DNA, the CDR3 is TGTGCCAGTAGTCGTCTCGGGGTGGACAACGTCCTGACTTTC.

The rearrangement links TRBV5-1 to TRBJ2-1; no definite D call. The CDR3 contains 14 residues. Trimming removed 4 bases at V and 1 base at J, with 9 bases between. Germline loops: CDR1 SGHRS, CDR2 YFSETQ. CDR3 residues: CASSPASSYNEQFF. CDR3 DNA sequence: TGCGCCAGCAGCCCAGCAAGTTCCTACAATGAGCAGTTCTTC.

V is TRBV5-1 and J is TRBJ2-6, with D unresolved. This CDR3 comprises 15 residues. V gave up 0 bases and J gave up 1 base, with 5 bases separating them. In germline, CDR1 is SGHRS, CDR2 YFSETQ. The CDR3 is CASSLELSGANVLTF. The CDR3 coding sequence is TGCGCCAGCAGCTTGGAACTATCTGGGGCCAACGTCCTGACTTTC.

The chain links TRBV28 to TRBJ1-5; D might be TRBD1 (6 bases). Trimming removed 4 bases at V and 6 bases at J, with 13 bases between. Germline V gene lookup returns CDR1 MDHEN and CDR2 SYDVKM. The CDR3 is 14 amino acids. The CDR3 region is CASSSATGGQPQHF. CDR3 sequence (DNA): TGTGCCAGCAGTTCGGCGACAGGAGGTCAGCCCCAGCATTTT.

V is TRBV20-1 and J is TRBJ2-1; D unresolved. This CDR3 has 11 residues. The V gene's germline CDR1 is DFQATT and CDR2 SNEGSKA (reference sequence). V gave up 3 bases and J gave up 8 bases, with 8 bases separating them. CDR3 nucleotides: TGCAGTGCTAGCGTCGGGCATGAGCAGTTCTTC. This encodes CSASVGHEQFF.

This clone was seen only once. The CDR3 sequence: CASSLGLAAGTDTQYF. CDR3 nucleotide sequence: TGTGCCAGCAGCTTAGGACTAGCGGCCGGCACAGATACGCAGTATTTT. The chain joins TRBV11-3 to TRBJ2-3, with 9 bases that match TRBD2. The ends lost 1 base at V and 1 base at J; junction bases unmatched: 3. The CDR3 is 16 residues long. The germline V gene has CDR1 SGHNT and CDR2 YENEEA.

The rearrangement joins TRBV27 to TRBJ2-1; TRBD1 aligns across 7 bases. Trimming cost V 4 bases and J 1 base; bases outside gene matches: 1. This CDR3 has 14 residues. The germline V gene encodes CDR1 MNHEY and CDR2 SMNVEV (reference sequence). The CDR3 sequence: CASSSTGSYNEQFF. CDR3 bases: TGTGCCAGCAGTTCGACAGGGTCCTACAATGAGCAGTTCTTC.

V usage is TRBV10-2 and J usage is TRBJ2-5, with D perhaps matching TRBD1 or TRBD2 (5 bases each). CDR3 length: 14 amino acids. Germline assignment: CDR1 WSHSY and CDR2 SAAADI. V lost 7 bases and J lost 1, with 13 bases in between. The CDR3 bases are TGCGCCAGCACTCTGCCGGGGACCCAAGAGACCCAGTACTTC. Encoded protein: CASTLPGTQETQYF.

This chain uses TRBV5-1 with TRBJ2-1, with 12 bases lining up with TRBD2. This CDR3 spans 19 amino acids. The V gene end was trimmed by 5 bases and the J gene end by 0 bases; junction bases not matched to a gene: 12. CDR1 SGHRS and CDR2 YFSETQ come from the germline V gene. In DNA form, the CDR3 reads TGCGCCAGCAGTCAGAGAAGGACTAGCGGGGTTAGCTCCTACAATGAGCAGTTCTTC. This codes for CASSQRRTSGVSSYNEQFF. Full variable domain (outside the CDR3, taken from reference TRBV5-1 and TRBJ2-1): KAGVTQTPRYLIKTRGQQVTLSCSPISGHRSVSWYQQTPGQGLQFLFEYFSETQRNKGNFPGRFSGRQFSNSRSEMNVSTLELGDSALYLCASSQRRTSGVSSYNEQFFGPGTRLTVL.

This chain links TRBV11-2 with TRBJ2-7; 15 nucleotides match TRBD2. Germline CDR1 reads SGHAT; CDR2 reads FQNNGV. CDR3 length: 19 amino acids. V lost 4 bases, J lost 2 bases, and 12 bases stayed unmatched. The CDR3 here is CASSSTRAGTSGRTYEQYF. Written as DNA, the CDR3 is TGTGCCAGCAGCTCCACCCGCGCCGGGACTAGCGGGAGGACCTACGAGCAGTACTTC.